Listed below are T cell receptor beta chains from one sample, sequenced in a study of multiple sclerosis patients with progressive multifocal leukoencephalopathy. The protocol was immunoSEQ multiplex PCR, while the TCRdb copy is restricted to in-frame clones and leaves out a portion. Of more than 30,000 clones in the sample, 80% to 90% were seen once. The material was PBMCs, obtained from a patient treated with natalizumab. The receptors were sampled from a woman aged 40 to 49 with progressive multifocal leukoencephalopathy. Each CDR3 is given with its conserved first and last residue. D genes are given only for firm matches. The size entry is marked missing in some rows and otherwise reads once, few, many or a size class.

J | V | D | size | DNA | CDR3
TRBJ2-3 | TRBV2 | NA | NA | TGTGCCAGCAGCGGACCTGGGGGAGATACGCAGTATTTT | CASSGPGGDTQYF
TRBJ2-2 | TRBV27 | TRBD2 | NA | TGTGCCAGCAGTTTAGAGTCCGGGACTAGCAGGGCCGGGGAGCTGTTTTTT | CASSLESGTSRAGELFF
TRBJ2-4 | TRBV10-2 | TRBD2 | NA | TGCGCCAGCAGAGCCGGGACTACGGGCATTCAGTACTTC | CASRAGTTGIQYF
TRBJ1-3 | TRBV19 | TRBD1 | few | TGTGCCAGTAGTGCGGACAGGGGGCAGACTGGAAACACCATATATTTT | CASSADRGQTGNTIYF
TRBJ1-5 | TRBV2 | NA | NA | TGTGCCAGCAGCCTCATCCAGGGGAATCAGCCCCAGCATTTT | CASSLIQGNQPQHF
TRBJ2-3 | TRBV11-3 | NA | NA | TGTGCCAGCAGCCTGACGGGCTTGGCAGATACGCAGTATTTT | CASSLTGLADTQYF
TRBJ2-1 | TRBV30 | NA | once | TGTGCCTGGAGCCCGGGACACACCTCCTACAATGAGCAGTTCTTC | CAWSPGHTSYNEQFF
TRBJ1-3 | TRBV6-5 | NA | NA | TGTGCCAGCAGCGGCATTGTCTCTGGAAACACCATATATTTT | CASSGIVSGNTIYF
TRBJ2-3 | TRBV28 | TRBD1 | NA | TGTGCCAGTCAATCTAAGGGCACAGGGGGCTTCACAGATACGCAGTATTTT | CASQSKGTGGFTDTQYF
TRBJ2-2 | TRBV30 | TRBD2 | NA | TGTGCCTGGACGGGACTAGCGGGAGTGACGAACACCGGGGAGCTGTTTTTT | CAWTGLAGVTNTGELFF
TRBJ2-1 | TRBV5-1 | TRBD2 | NA | TGCGCCAGCAGCTTGGCTTTTCTAGCGGGGGAGGATGAGCAGTTCTTC | CASSLAFLAGEDEQFF
TRBJ1-2 | TRBV4-1 | NA | NA | TGCGCCAGCAGCCAAGTAAGTGCGGATTTCTATGGCTACACCTTC | CASSQVSADFYGYTF
TRBJ2-7 | TRBV4-3 | NA | NA | TGCGCCAGCAGCCAAGATATGCGGGGCTACGAGCAGTACTTC | CASSQDMRGYEQYF
TRBJ1-5 | TRBV2 | NA | NA | TGTGCCAGCCAGTCGAGGGGCAATCAGCCCCAGCATTTT | CASQSRGNQPQHF
TRBJ2-7 | TRBV6-5 | NA | NA | TGTGCCAGCAGTTACAAGAGGTCGAATGCCTACGAGCAGTACTTC | CASSYKRSNAYEQYF
TRBJ1-2 | TRBV10-1 | TRBD1 | NA | TGCGCCAGCAGTAGGAGACAGGGGGAGGATGGCTACACCTTC | CASSRRQGEDGYTF
TRBJ1-6 | TRBV5-1 | TRBD1 | NA | TGCGCCAGCCGACACCGACAGGGGGGTAATTCACCCCTCCACTTT | CASRHRQGGNSPLHF
TRBJ2-1 | TRBV9 | TRBD1 | NA | TGTGCCAGCAGCGTCCTACAGGGGCACGAGCAGTTCTTC | CASSVLQGHEQFF
TRBJ2-6 | TRBV19 | NA | once | TGTGCCAGTACAGACAGGTCTGGGGCCAACGTCCTGACTTTC | CASTDRSGANVLTF
TRBJ2-5 | TRBV20-1 | TRBD1 | once | TGCAGTGCTTACAGGGGAGAGACCCAGTACTTC | CSAYRGETQYF
TRBJ2-7 | TRBV5-1 | TRBD2 | NA | TGCGCCAGCAGTGATACTAGCGGGAGCTACGAGCAGTACTTC | CASSDTSGSYEQYF
TRBJ2-3 | TRBV9 | NA | NA | TGTGCCAGCAGCCCGAGGGTTGTGGGGAGGACGGGGGATACGCAGTATTTT | CASSPRVVGRTGDTQYF
TRBJ1-5 | TRBV6-6 | TRBD1 | NA | TGTGCCAGCAGTTGGGACAGGAATCAGCCCCAGCATTTT | CASSWDRNQPQHF
TRBJ1-2 | TRBV14 | NA | NA | TGTGCCAGCAGCCAGGCGGGGAACTATGGCTACACCTTC | CASSQAGNYGYTF
TRBJ1-1 | TRBV11-3 | NA | once | TGTGCCAGCAGCTTAGCGGGGTGGGGTATGAACACTGAAGCTTTCTTT | CASSLAGWGMNTEAFF
TRBJ2-3 | TRBV5-1 | TRBD2 | NA | TGCGCCAGCAGCTCCACGCTAACTAGCGATAGCACAGATACGCAGTATTTT | CASSSTLTSDSTDTQYF
TRBJ2-2 | TRBV7-2 | NA | NA | TGTGCCAGCAGCTTAGCAATCGCGAACACCGGGGAGCTGTTTTTT | CASSLAIANTGELFF
TRBJ1-6 | TRBV5-4 | NA | NA | TGTGCCAGCAGCTTGGGACATTGGTCACCCCTCCACTTT | CASSLGHWSPLHF
TRBJ2-3 | TRBV28 | TRBD2 | NA | TGTGCCAGCTTACCCCCCTGGGCCACTCTACTAGCGGGAGGTCCAGATACGCAGTATTTT | CASLPPWATLLAGGPDTQYF
TRBJ2-1 | TRBV10-3 | TRBD1 | NA | TGTGCCACAAAAGCAGGGGGAGATTCCTACAATGAGCAGTTCTTC | CATKAGGDSYNEQFF
TRBJ1-1 | TRBV29-1 | TRBD1 | NA | TGCAGCGCCCGGGGTAAGGTTGACAGGGGTGACGCTTTCTTT | CSARGKVDRGDAFF
TRBJ2-7 | TRBV25-1 | TRBD1 | NA | TGTGCCAGCAGTGAAGTGGGACAGGGTGGCCACTACGAGCAGTACTTC | CASSEVGQGGHYEQYF
TRBJ2-4 | TRBV7-2 | NA | NA | TGTGCCAGCAGCTTACAGGGCGTAGCCAAAAACATTCAGTACTTC | CASSLQGVAKNIQYF
TRBJ1-2 | TRBV11-2 | NA | NA | TGTGCCAGCAGCGACGCGGGACTCCACTACACCTTC | CASSDAGLHYTF
TRBJ2-7 | TRBV30 | NA | NA | TGTGCCTGGAGTTACGGGGCTCAGCAGTACTTC | CAWSYGAQQYF
TRBJ2-2 | TRBV30 | TRBD1 | NA | TGTGCCTGGAGCCCGGGACAGGGCCCCGGGGAGCTGTTTTTT | CAWSPGQGPGELFF
TRBJ2-7 | TRBV19 | NA | NA | TGTGCCAGTAGTAATCCCGGGACGTACTACGAGCAGTACTTC | CASSNPGTYYEQYF
TRBJ2-5 | TRBV18 | TRBD2 | NA | TGTGCCAGCTCACCCCGACAGGGAGGGACTAGCGCCGAGACCCAGTACTTC | CASSPRQGGTSAETQYF
TRBJ1-2 | TRBV6-5 | NA | NA | TGTGCCAGCAGTGAAGTCCCGGTGGTTGGCTACACCTTC | CASSEVPVVGYTF